The present entry profiles one T cell receptor beta chain with its context. The data derive from a study of blood T cell repertoires in COVID-19. The CDR3 covers 15 residues. From germline, CDR1 is SGHVS and CDR2 FQNEAQ. Trimming removed 4 bases at V and 6 bases at J, with 16 bases between. Profiling relied on immunoSEQ multiplex PCR, and the TCRdb table lists in-frame clones only, not all of them. Among under 200,000 clones, 85% to 90% were seen once, and the ten largest hold 3.7%. Sequenced input: peripheral blood. The clonotype was recovered from a man between 18 and 29 years old with active or convalescent COVID-19. V usage is TRBV7-8 and J usage is TRBJ1-3; D possibly corresponds to TRBD1 (5 bases). This CDR3 is CASSSNGAGPNTIYF. CDR3 DNA sequence: TGTGCCAGCAGCTCCAATGGGGCAGGGCCAAACACCATATATTTT.